These T cell receptor beta chains were read from a single sample in a study of beta chain features in type 1 diabetes. Only in-frame clones appear in the TCRdb table, and some are missing; sequencing was by immunoSEQ multiplex PCR. This table has about 140,000 clones, 9% to 10% appearing once. Sequenced: central memory CD4+ T cells from blood. These receptors all stem from a woman aged 40 to 50 in good health. CDR3s leave out the opening cysteine and the closing phenylalanine or tryptophan.

j_gene | v_gene | CDR3aa
TRBJ2-1 | TRBV6-5 | ASSYGPQGNEQF
TRBJ2-7 | TRBV6-1 | ASSPDRVSYEQY
TRBJ2-3 | TRBV2 | ASSPLGARTDTQY
TRBJ2-3 | TRBV4-3 | ASSQGPGEDTQY
TRBJ2-3 | TRBV10-1 | ASSRYLDTQY
TRBJ2-3 | TRBV7-2 | ASSLGASGSGGDTQY
TRBJ2-3 | TRBV2 | ASSESEARGGDTQY
TRBJ2-5 | TRBV18 | ASSRDREETQY
TRBJ2-6 | TRBV19 | ASSTTGVGRSGANVLT
TRBJ1-6 | TRBV4-1 | ASSQGWGRNNSPLH
TRBJ1-4 | TRBV20-1 | SAILNEKLF
TRBJ2-7 | TRBV2 | ASTLKGPIYEQY
TRBJ1-2 | TRBV4-3 | ASSPQGYYGYT